The 18 T cell receptor beta chains below were found in one sample sequenced in a study of cytomegalovirus exposure and HLA in healthy donors. The PCR ran on 60 Vbeta and 13 Jbeta primers. Produced via immunoSEQ multiplex PCR; TCRdb's table is partial and in-frame only. The table has roughly 170,000 clones, 70% to 85% seen once. The sequencing input was PBMCs. Receptors originate from a woman in her 30s in good health and CMV-seronegative.

This rearrangement joins TRBV30 to TRBJ1-5; D gene uncertain. The V gene lost 2 bases and the J gene lost 4 bases, with 12 bases spanning the gap. CDR1 is GTSNPN, CDR2 SVGIG, per germline (reference sequence). The CDR3 spans 14 residues. In DNA, the CDR3 is TGTGCCTGGAGTAGTGACACTTTAAATCAGCCCCAGCATTTT. Amino acid sequence: CAWSSDTLNQPQHF.

Only a few counts were recorded for this clone. This chain links TRBV15 with TRBJ2-2; a weak D match, TRBD1 (7 bases). This CDR3 spans 16 amino acids. Germline-derived CDR1 and CDR2 are LNHNV and YYDKDF (reference sequence). V lost 1 base and J lost 4, with 13 bases in between. The CDR3 DNA is TGTGCCACCAGCAGAGGCAGGGGGGATAGCACCGGGGAGCTGTTTTTT. It is translated as CATSRGRGDSTGELFF.

In this sample, this clone turned up a few times. J is TRBJ1-6 and V is TRBV2, with 7 bases lining up with TRBD1. CDR3 size: 15 residues. V dropped 8 bases and J dropped 10; count of bases not matched to a gene: 14. Germline CDR1 SNHLY, CDR2 FYNNEI. CDR3 DNA: TGTGCCAGCGTCCTCGGGGGAAGGGGGCGATCACCCCTCCACTTT. The encoded protein is CASVLGGRGRSPLHF.

The genes are TRBV5-1 and TRBJ2-7, with D possibly being TRBD1 (7 bases). The germline CDR1 and CDR2 sequences are SGHRS and YFSETQ. CDR3 length: 17 residues. V lost 7 bases and J 3 bases, leaving 26 bases between the germline ends. The CDR3 is CASHWGETGTAFYEQYF. The DNA of the CDR3 is TGCGCCAGCCATTGGGGGGAGACCGGGACAGCCTTCTACGAGCAGTACTTC.

The chain joins TRBV2 to TRBJ2-2; D tentatively fits TRBD1 or TRBD2 (7 bases each). The germline gives CDR1 SNHLY, CDR2 FYNNEI. The CDR3 is 17 amino acids. V dropped 4 bases and J dropped 2 bases, with 17 bases sitting between them. The CDR3 DNA sequence: TGTGCCAGCAGTGGAGCGGGGAGAGGGGGCAACACCGGGGAGCTGTTTTTT. Translation: CASSGAGRGGNTGELFF.

The gene calls are TRBV27 and TRBJ2-2; 14 nucleotides agree with TRBD2. Germline values: CDR1 MNHEY, CDR2 SMNVEV (reference sequence). V lost 5 bases to trimming and J lost 1 base; unmatched junction nucleotides: 18. The CDR3 runs to 22 residues. CDR3 region: CASSPTGTSGRKRSLNTGELFF. DNA for the CDR3: TGTGCCAGCAGTCCCACCGGGACTAGCGGGAGAAAAAGAAGTTTGAACACCGGGGAGCTGTTTTTT.

This rearrangement joins TRBV29-1 to TRBJ1-1; 8 positions match TRBD1. Germline V gene lookup returns CDR1 SQVTM and CDR2 ANQGSEA. Trimming at V came to 7 bases and at J to 4 bases, leaving 8 bases not matched to a gene. CDR3 length: 13 amino acids. The CDR3 coding sequence is TGCAGCGCCGGGACAGGAGGGCGCACTGAAGCTTTCTTT. Its protein is CSAGTGGRTEAFF.

The rearrangement links TRBV12-5 to TRBJ2-1; 8 bases agree with TRBD2. Trimming took 7 bases from V and 6 from J; bases not matched to a gene: 2. Germline V lookup: CDR1 LGHNT, CDR2 FRNRAP. CDR3 length: 12 residues. This CDR3 is CASVRGGNEQFF. CDR3 bases: TGTGCTAGTGTCCGGGGGGGCAATGAGCAGTTCTTC.

V and J are TRBV12-5 and TRBJ1-1, with D tentatively TRBD1 (5 bases). Germline V gene data show CDR1 as LGHNT and CDR2 as FRNRAP. The CDR3 runs to 18 residues. The V end was cut by 4 bases, the J end by 1 base, with 22 bases between. The CDR3 region has the DNA TGTGCTAGTGGTTCGGACCTACTGAGTCAGGGAAGGAACACTGAAGCTTTCTTT. As protein: CASGSDLLSQGRNTEAFF. The complete variable domain, with remaining parts taken from reference TRBV12-5 and TRBJ1-1, reads DARVTQTPRHKVTEMGQEVTMRCQPILGHNTVFWYRQTMMQGLELLAYFRNRAPLDDSGMPKDRFSAEMPDATLATLKIQPSEPRDSAVYFCASGSDLLSQGRNTEAFFGQGTRLTVV.

The chain combines TRBV7-7 with TRBJ2-1; D is possibly TRBD2 (6 bases). Deletions cut 5 bases from V and 15 bases from J, with 17 bases between. Germline V gene sequence: CDR1 SSHAT, CDR2 FNYEAQ (reference sequence). CDR3 length equals 12 residues. CDR3 in amino acids: CASSPDLTRLFF. The CDR3 region has the DNA TGTGCCAGCAGCCCAGATCTGACTAGGCTGTTCTTC.

This sequence joins TRBV5-4 and TRBJ2-2; 8 bases align to TRBD2. The germline V gene has CDR1 SGHNT and CDR2 YYREEE (reference sequence). The CDR3 consists of 16 residues. V was pared by 4 bases and J by 5 bases, with 10 bases of the junction left unmatched. The CDR3 is CASSPSGRGGTGELFF. The CDR3 nucleotides are TGTGCCAGCAGCCCGAGCGGGAGAGGGGGGACCGGGGAGCTGTTTTTT.

This CDR3 reads CASSEALRETGRGYTF. The CDR3, as DNA: TGTGCCAGCAGTGAAGCGCTTCGGGAGACAGGGAGGGGCTACACCTTC. This rearrangement joins TRBV2 to TRBJ1-2; 7 bases map to TRBD1. CDR3 size: 16 residues. Germline assignment: CDR1 SNHLY and CDR2 FYNNEI. The V gene end was trimmed by 0 bases and the J gene end by 8 bases; junction bases not matched to a gene: 12. Together with reference TRBV2 and TRBJ1-2, the CDR3 gives the full variable domain: EPEVTQTPSHQVTQMGQEVILRCVPISNHLYFYWYRQILGQKVEFLVSFYNNEISEKSEIFDDQFSVERPDGSNFTLKIRSTKLEDSAMYFCASSEALRETGRGYTFGSGTRLTVV.

This clone was detected only a few times. Compared with germline, one end of the junction differs, possibly owing to a read error. The rearrangement uses TRBV7-9 and TRBJ1-3; 8 bases align to TRBD1. The V gene's germline CDR1 is SEHNR and CDR2 FQNEAQ (reference sequence). CDR3 length equals 17 residues. The CDR3 bases are TGTTCCAGCAGCTTACCGACGACAGGGGATTCTGGAAACACCATATATTTT. Amino acid sequence: CSSSLPTTGDSGNTIYF.

There are a few counts of this clone. The chain uses TRBV20-1 and TRBJ2-5; 7 bases match TRBD2. Looked up from germline, CDR1 is DFQATT and CDR2 is SNEGSKA (reference sequence). V was clipped by 7 bases and J by 4 bases; unmatched bases: 3. The CDR3 totals 11 residues. The CDR3 reads CSGGGGETQYF. CDR3 nucleotides: TGCAGTGGGGGGGGTGGAGAGACCCAGTACTTC.

The rearrangement links TRBV7-9 to TRBJ1-1, with 8 bases aligning to TRBD1. V shed 5 bases, J shed 4 bases, and the junction held 9 bases outside the gene matches. The CDR3 totals 15 residues. In germline, CDR1 is SEHNR, CDR2 FQNEAQ (reference sequence). The CDR3 nucleotides read TGTGCCAGCAGCCCATCGACAGGGGCGACCACTGAAGCTTTCTTT. The encoded protein is CASSPSTGATTEAFF. Filled out from reference TRBV7-9 and TRBJ1-1, the complete variable domain reads DTGVSQNPRHKITKRGQNVTFRCDPISEHNRLYWYRQTLGQGPEFLTYFQNEAQLEKSRLLSDRFSAERPKGSFSTLEIQRTEQGDSAMYLCASSPSTGATTEAFFGQGTRLTVV.

This chain connects TRBV10-3 to TRBJ2-7; the D gene is possibly TRBD2 (6 bases). The CDR3 covers 13 residues. Trimming took off 11 bases at V and 2 bases at J, with 16 bases between the two ends. Germline CDR1 is ENHRY and CDR2 is SYGVKD. The CDR3 nucleotides read TGTGCCTTGCGGGACCCTCGTACCTACGAGCAGTACTTC. It encodes CALRDPRTYEQYF.

The V gene is TRBV6-4, the J gene TRBJ1-5; D ambiguous. Per germline, CDR1 MRHNA and CDR2 SNTAGT. This CDR3 has 13 amino acids. Deletions cut 4 bases from V and 6 bases from J, with 10 bases between. The CDR3 spells CASSAEVGQPQHF. For the CDR3, the DNA is TGTGCCAGCAGTGCGGAGGTCGGTCAGCCCCAGCATTTT.

The chain is built from TRBV10-3 and TRBJ2-7; 8 bases fit TRBD1. This CDR3 region has 15 residues. Germline CDR1 is ENHRY and CDR2 is SYGVKD. V shed 3 bases, J shed 2 bases, and the junction held 6 bases outside the gene matches. CDR3 loop: CAISDGDRGPYEQYF. The CDR3 region has the DNA TGTGCCATCAGTGATGGAGACAGGGGTCCCTACGAGCAGTACTTC.